This T cell receptor (beta chain) is from a study of T cells of healthy individuals. The CDR3 consists of 15 residues. The germline V gene has CDR1 SGDLS and CDR2 YYNGEE. The ends lost 2 bases at V and 4 bases at J; junction bases unmatched: 4. MiXCR, run by TCRdb on the 5' RACE reads, gives a single entry per CDR3 protein. Among about 96,000 distinct CDR3 sequences, approximately 15% were seen once, and the ten largest hold about 6.2%. The receptor comes from a human donor in good health. The chain combines TRBV9 with TRBJ2-3, with 10 bases that match TRBD2. CDR3 sequence reads: CASSVSGGIPDTQYF. The CDR3 DNA sequence: TGTGCCAGCAGCGTTAGCGGGGGGATACCAGATACGCAGTATTTT.